The 2 T cell receptor beta chains given below trace back to one sample, sequenced in a study of cytotoxic CD8 clonotypes in ibrutinib-treated CLL. Sequenced by immunoSEQ multiplex PCR; TCRdb stores in-frame clones only, minus some. Among fewer than 80,000 clones listed, roughly 57% were seen once. The source was PBMCs, collected after 12 months of ibrutinib treatment. These receptor sequences come from a human donor with chronic lymphocytic leukemia.

This clone was detected many times. This chain connects TRBV10-3 to TRBJ2-2; D is undetermined. Trimming removed 3 bases at V and 9 bases at J, with 8 bases between. The CDR3 is 12 residues long. Looked up from germline, CDR1 is ENHRY and CDR2 is SYGVKD. CDR3 in DNA: TGTGCCATCAGTGAACACCACCGGGAGCTGTTTTTT. It encodes CAISEHHRELFF.

V gene TRBV6-6 combines with J gene TRBJ1-2; D ambiguous. Germline values: CDR1 MNHNY, CDR2 SVGAGI (reference sequence). Trimming took off 5 bases at V and 7 bases at J, with 8 bases between the two ends. The CDR3 is 11 residues long. The CDR3: CASSGRFGYTF. In DNA form, the CDR3 reads TGTGCCAGCAGTGGCCGGTTTGGCTACACCTTC.